The source of this TCR beta chain is a study of vaccination and CD4 T cells after COVID-19. For the study at large: The authors gave control cultures a CEFX pool, an HIV-1 Nef pool, or no peptide.

Worth noting for this clonotype: Its target is unknown.

Cultured CD4+ T cells had their DNA profiled by the Oncomine TCR Beta short-read assay. TCRdb recomputed calls from the PCR reads with MiXCR, one row per CDR3 protein. The sample holds 12,000 or so distinct CDR3 sequences, approximately 50% seen once. This sample's treatment: approximately 10-day PBMC culture with coronavirus spike peptide pools or control peptides (ViraFEST assay). The receptor's source is a human donor who had recovered from COVID-19. Input material: CD4+ T cells from blood, cultured in vitro.

The CDR3 nucleotides are TGTGCCAGCAGCTTGACAAGCGGGGGGGCCGTCAATGAGCAGTTCTTC. Its protein is CASSLTSGGAVNEQFF. The chain links TRBV7-2 to TRBJ2-1, with TRBD2 matching 10 bases. Germline CDR1 SGHTA, CDR2 FQGNSA. The CDR3 consists of 16 residues. With V trimmed by 3 bases and J by 6 bases, 8 bases remained unmatched.